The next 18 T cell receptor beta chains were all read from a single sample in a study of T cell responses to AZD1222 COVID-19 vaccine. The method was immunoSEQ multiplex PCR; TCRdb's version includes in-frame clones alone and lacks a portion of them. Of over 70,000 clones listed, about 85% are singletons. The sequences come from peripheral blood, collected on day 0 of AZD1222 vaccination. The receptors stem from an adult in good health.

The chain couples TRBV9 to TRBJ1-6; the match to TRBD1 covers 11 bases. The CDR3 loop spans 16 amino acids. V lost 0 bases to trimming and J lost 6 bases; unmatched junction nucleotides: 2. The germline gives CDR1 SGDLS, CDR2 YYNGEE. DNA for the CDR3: TGTGCCAGCAGCGTAGAGGGGACAGGGGGTAATTCACCCCTCCACTTT. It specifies CASSVEGTGGNSPLHF.

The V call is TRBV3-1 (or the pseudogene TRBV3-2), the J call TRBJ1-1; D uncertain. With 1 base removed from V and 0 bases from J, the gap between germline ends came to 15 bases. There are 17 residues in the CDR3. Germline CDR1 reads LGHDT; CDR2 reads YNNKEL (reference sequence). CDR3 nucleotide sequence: TGTGCCAGCAGCCAAGGACGGCTTGGGCACCTGAACACTGAAGCTTTCTTT. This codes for CASSQGRLGHLNTEAFF.

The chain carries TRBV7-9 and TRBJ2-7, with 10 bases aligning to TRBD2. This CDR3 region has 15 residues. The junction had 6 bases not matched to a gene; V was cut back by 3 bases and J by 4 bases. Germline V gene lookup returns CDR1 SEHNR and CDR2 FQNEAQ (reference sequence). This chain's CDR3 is CASSFLAGEVYEQYF. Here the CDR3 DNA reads TGTGCCAGCAGCTTCCTAGCGGGAGAGGTTTACGAGCAGTACTTC. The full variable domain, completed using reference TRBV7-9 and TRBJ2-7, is DTGVSQNPRHKITKRGQNVTFRCDPISEHNRLYWYRQTLGQGPEFLTYFQNEAQLEKSRLLSDRFSAERPKGSFSTLEIQRTEQGDSAMYLCASSFLAGEVYEQYFGPGTRLTVT.

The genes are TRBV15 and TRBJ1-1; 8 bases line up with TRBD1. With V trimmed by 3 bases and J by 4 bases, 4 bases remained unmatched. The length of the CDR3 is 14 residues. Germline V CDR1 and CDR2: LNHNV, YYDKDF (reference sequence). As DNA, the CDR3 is TGTGCCACCAGCAGTCGACAGGGGCTCACTGAAGCTTTCTTT. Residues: CATSSRQGLTEAFF.

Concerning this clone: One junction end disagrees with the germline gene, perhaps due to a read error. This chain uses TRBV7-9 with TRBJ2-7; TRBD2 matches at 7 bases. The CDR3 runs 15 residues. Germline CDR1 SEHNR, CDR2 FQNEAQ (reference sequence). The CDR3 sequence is CASSVAGPTQYEQYF. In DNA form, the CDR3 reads TGTGCCAGCAGCGTAGCGGGCCCCACCCAATACGAGCAGTACTTC.

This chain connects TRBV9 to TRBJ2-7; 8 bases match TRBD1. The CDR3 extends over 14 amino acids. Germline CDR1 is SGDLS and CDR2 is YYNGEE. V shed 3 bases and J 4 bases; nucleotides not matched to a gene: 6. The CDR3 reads CASSASGGEYEQYF. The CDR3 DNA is TGTGCCAGCAGCGCCTCAGGGGGCGAATACGAGCAGTACTTC. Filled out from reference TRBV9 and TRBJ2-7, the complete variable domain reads DSGVTQTPKHLITATGQRVTLRCSPRSGDLSVYWYQQSLDQGLQFLIQYYNGEERAKGNILERFSAQQFPDLHSELNLSSLELGDSALYFCASSASGGEYEQYFGPGTRLTVT.

CDR3 sequence (DNA): TGTGCCAGCAGCCCCCAAAAGGGGGTCACCCTCCACTTT. It codes for CASSPQKGVTLHF. The chain couples TRBV7-2 to TRBJ1-6, with TRBD1 as a possible D gene (6 bases). Germline V lookup: CDR1 SGHTA, CDR2 FQGNSA. V lost 5 bases and J lost 14, with 16 bases in between. The CDR3 contains 13 residues.

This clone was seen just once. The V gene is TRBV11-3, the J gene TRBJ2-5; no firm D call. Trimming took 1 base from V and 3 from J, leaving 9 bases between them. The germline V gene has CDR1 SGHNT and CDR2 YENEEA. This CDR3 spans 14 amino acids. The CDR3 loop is CASSLGGYEETQYF. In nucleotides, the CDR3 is TGTGCCAGCAGCTTAGGGGGATACGAAGAGACCCAGTACTTC. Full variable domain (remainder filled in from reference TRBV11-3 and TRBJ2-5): EAGVVQSPRYKIIEKKQPVAFWCNPISGHNTLYWYLQNLGQGPELLIRYENEEAVDDSQLPKDRFSAERLKGVDSTLKIQPAELGDSAVYLCASSLGGYEETQYFGPGTRLLVL.

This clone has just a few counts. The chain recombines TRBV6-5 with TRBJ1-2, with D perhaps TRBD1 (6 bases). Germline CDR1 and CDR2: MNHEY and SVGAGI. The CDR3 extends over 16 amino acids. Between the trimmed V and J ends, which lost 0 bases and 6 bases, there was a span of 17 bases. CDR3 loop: CASSYSLTGSDNGYTF. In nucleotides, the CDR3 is TGTGCCAGCAGTTACTCGCTAACAGGGTCGGATAATGGCTACACCTTC.

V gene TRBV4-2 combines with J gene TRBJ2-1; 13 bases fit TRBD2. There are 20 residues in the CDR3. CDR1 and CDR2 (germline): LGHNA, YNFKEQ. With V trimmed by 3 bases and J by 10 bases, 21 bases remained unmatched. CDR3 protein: CASSQEETSGRSDHRGEQFF. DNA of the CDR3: TGTGCCAGCAGCCAGGAGGAGACTAGCGGGAGGTCCGATCATCGCGGGGAGCAGTTCTTC.

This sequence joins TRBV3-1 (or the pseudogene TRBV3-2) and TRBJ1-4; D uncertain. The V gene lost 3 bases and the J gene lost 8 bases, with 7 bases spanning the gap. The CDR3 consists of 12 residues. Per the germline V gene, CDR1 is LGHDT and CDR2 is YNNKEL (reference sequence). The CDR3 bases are TGTGCCAGCAGCCAGACCCGCGAAAAACTGTTTTTT. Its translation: CASSQTREKLFF.

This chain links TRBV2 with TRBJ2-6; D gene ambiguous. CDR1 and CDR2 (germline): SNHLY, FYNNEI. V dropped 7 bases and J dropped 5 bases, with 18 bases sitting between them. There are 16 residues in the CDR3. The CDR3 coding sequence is TGTGCCAGCACAAGCCCGTCTATTCTTAGGGCCAACGTCCTGACTTTC. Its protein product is CASTSPSILRANVLTF.

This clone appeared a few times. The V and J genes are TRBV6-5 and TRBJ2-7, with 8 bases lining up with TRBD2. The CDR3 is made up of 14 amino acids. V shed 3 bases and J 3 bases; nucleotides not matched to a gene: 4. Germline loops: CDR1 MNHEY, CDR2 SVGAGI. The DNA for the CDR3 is TGTGCCAGCAGTTATAGGCGGGGGGACTACGAGCAGTACTTC. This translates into CASSYRRGDYEQYF.

This CDR3 is CASSLLEFPGTGGGGEQYF. The CDR3 DNA follows: TGCGCCAGCAGCCTCCTAGAATTCCCCGGGACAGGGGGAGGGGGCGAGCAGTACTTC. V and J are TRBV4-1 and TRBJ2-7; 11 bases map to TRBD1. Germline V gene sequence: CDR1 MGHRA, CDR2 YSYEKL. J gave up 6 bases and V 4 bases, and 20 bases lay outside the gene matches. The CDR3 is made up of 19 amino acids.

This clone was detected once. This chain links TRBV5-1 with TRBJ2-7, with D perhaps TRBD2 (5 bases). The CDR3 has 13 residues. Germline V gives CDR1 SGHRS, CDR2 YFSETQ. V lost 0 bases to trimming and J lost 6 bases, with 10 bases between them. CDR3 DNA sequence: TGCGCCAGCAGCTTGGCCGGGGTATCCGAGCAGTACTTC. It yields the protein CASSLAGVSEQYF.

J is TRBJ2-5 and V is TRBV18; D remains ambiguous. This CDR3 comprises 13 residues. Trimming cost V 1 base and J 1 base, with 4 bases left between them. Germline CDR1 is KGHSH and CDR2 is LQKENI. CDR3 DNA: TGTGCCAGCTCACCACGGGCCCAAGAGACCCAGTACTTC. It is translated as CASSPRAQETQYF.

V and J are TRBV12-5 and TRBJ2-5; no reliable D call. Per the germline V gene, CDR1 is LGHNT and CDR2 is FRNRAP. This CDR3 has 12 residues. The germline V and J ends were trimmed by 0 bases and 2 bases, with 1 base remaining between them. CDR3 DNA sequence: TGTGCTAGTGGTTTGGTACAAGAGACCCAGTACTTC. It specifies CASGLVQETQYF.

CDR3 sequence reads: CASSLAGGDPEAFF. In nucleotides, the CDR3 is TGTGCCAGCAGCCTCGCGGGGGGGGATCCTGAAGCTTTCTTT. The chain couples TRBV3-1 (or the pseudogene TRBV3-2) to TRBJ1-1, with D possibly being TRBD1 (5 bases). The CDR3 is 14 residues long. V was pared by 4 bases and J by 6 bases, with 15 bases between. Looked up from germline, CDR1 is LGHDT and CDR2 is YNNKEL (reference sequence).